This is a list of T cell receptor beta chains from one sample in a study of T-cell reconstitution after alpha-beta-depleted transplantation in children. TCRdb reprocessed the PCR reads with MiXCR, giving one entry per CDR3 protein. The table records about 400,000 distinct CDR3 sequences, about a fifth of them present only once. The sample here was PBMCs from the stem cell graft donor, taken from the stem cell graft. The receptors shown here come from a human donor who donated a stem cell graft to a child with acute myeloid leukemia. Both conserved end residues are part of each CDR3. The order of the fields is J gene, V gene, D gene, clone size, CDR3 protein, CDR3 DNA. D genes are given only for firm matches. Clone sizes are given selectively: once, few, many, or a class where the clone is expanded.

j_call: TRBJ1-5; v_call: TRBV10-3; d_call: -; clone_size: many; cdr3_aa: CAISESAQDNQPQHF; cdr3_nt: TGTGCCATCAGTGAGTCGGCCCAGGACAATCAGCCCCAGCATTTT
j_call: TRBJ2-1; v_call: TRBV24-1; d_call: -; clone_size: -; cdr3_aa: CATSALPIQRVDEQFF; cdr3_nt: TGTGCCACCAGTGCCCTCCCCATCCAGAGGGTAGATGAGCAGTTCTTC
j_call: TRBJ2-7; v_call: TRBV20-1; d_call: TRBD2; clone_size: many; cdr3_aa: CSARAQREWYEQYF; cdr3_nt: TGCAGTGCTAGAGCACAGCGGGAGTGGTACGAGCAGTACTTC
j_call: TRBJ2-1; v_call: TRBV7-2; d_call: -; clone_size: -; cdr3_aa: CASSRHELDNEQFF; cdr3_nt: TGTGCCAGCAGCCGACACGAATTGGACAATGAGCAGTTCTTC
j_call: TRBJ2-3; v_call: TRBV7-6; d_call: TRBD2; clone_size: -; cdr3_aa: CASSLRLAGADTQYF; cdr3_nt: TGTGCCAGCAGCTTACGACTAGCGGGAGCAGATACGCAGTATTTT
j_call: TRBJ1-2; v_call: TRBV6-1; d_call: -; clone_size: few; cdr3_aa: CASSKDRVLKNNYGYTF; cdr3_nt: TGTGCCAGCAGCAAAGACCGGGTCCTTAAGAATAACTATGGCTACACCTTC
j_call: TRBJ2-1; v_call: TRBV5-1; d_call: TRBD2; clone_size: -; cdr3_aa: CASSLPLAGEDEQFF; cdr3_nt: TGCGCCAGCAGCTTGCCACTAGCGGGAGAGGATGAGCAGTTCTTC
j_call: TRBJ2-1; v_call: TRBV29-1; d_call: -; clone_size: many; cdr3_aa: CSSAGGLASDEQFF; cdr3_nt: TGCAGCTCCGCCGGGGGGCTAGCCAGCGATGAGCAGTTCTTC
j_call: TRBJ2-4; v_call: TRBV20-1; d_call: -; clone_size: few; cdr3_aa: CSASPRGLTKNIQYF; cdr3_nt: TGCAGTGCTAGTCCCAGGGGTTTAACCAAAAACATTCAGTACTTC
j_call: TRBJ1-5; v_call: TRBV20-1; d_call: -; clone_size: many; cdr3_aa: CSARGYSDQPQHF; cdr3_nt: TGCAGTGCTAGAGGATACAGTGATCAGCCCCAGCATTTT
j_call: TRBJ2-7; v_call: TRBV5-1; d_call: TRBD1; clone_size: -; cdr3_aa: CASRSGTGVYEQYF; cdr3_nt: TGCGCCAGCAGGTCCGGGACAGGGGTTTACGAGCAGTACTTC
j_call: TRBJ2-1; v_call: TRBV19; d_call: TRBD2; clone_size: few; cdr3_aa: CASSIVSASGSRNEQFF; cdr3_nt: TGTGCCAGTAGTATAGTGAGTGCTAGCGGGAGTAGAAATGAGCAGTTCTTC
j_call: TRBJ2-3; v_call: TRBV29-1; d_call: -; clone_size: few; cdr3_aa: CSVRRDTTDTQYF; cdr3_nt: TGCAGCGTTCGGCGGGACACCACAGATACGCAGTATTTT
j_call: TRBJ2-7; v_call: TRBV5-1; d_call: TRBD1; clone_size: -; cdr3_aa: CASSPGGTGDEQYF; cdr3_nt: TGCGCCAGCAGCCCGGGAGGGACAGGGGACGAGCAGTACTTC
j_call: TRBJ2-2; v_call: TRBV3-1; d_call: -; clone_size: few; cdr3_aa: CASSHTGTSNTGELFF; cdr3_nt: TGTGCCAGCAGCCATACCGGGACGTCGAACACCGGGGAGCTGTTTTTT
j_call: TRBJ2-2; v_call: TRBV20-1; d_call: TRBD1; clone_size: many; cdr3_aa: CSAIQGSVAGELFF; cdr3_nt: TGCAGTGCCATACAGGGGAGTGTTGCCGGGGAGCTGTTTTTT
j_call: TRBJ2-1; v_call: TRBV12-3/TRBV12-4; d_call: TRBD2; clone_size: few; cdr3_aa: CASSPGLAGENGNEQFF; cdr3_nt: TGTGCCAGCAGCCCTGGACTAGCGGGAGAAAATGGAAATGAGCAGTTCTTC
j_call: TRBJ2-5; v_call: TRBV4-3; d_call: TRBD2; clone_size: few; cdr3_aa: CASSQVTGLAGKETQYF; cdr3_nt: TGCGCCAGCAGCCAAGTTACGGGACTAGCGGGTAAAGAGACCCAGTACTTC
j_call: TRBJ2-7; v_call: TRBV29-1; d_call: -; clone_size: -; cdr3_aa: CSVAGQLTYEQYF; cdr3_nt: TGCAGCGTTGCTGGACAGCTAACCTACGAGCAGTACTTC
j_call: TRBJ2-5; v_call: TRBV28; d_call: TRBD1; clone_size: many; cdr3_aa: CASSDRGQETQYF; cdr3_nt: TGTGCCAGCAGCGACAGGGGACAAGAGACCCAGTACTTC
j_call: TRBJ2-7; v_call: TRBV13; d_call: TRBD2; clone_size: few; cdr3_aa: CASSPDGAGGYEQYF; cdr3_nt: TGTGCCAGCAGCCCCGACGGAGCGGGAGGTTACGAGCAGTACTTC
j_call: TRBJ2-1; v_call: TRBV10-2; d_call: -; clone_size: -; cdr3_aa: CASGPSNEQFF; cdr3_nt: TGCGCCAGCGGTCCTAGTAATGAGCAGTTCTTC
j_call: TRBJ1-2; v_call: TRBV12-3/TRBV12-4; d_call: TRBD1; clone_size: few; cdr3_aa: CASSLADRGGYGYTF; cdr3_nt: TGTGCCAGCAGTTTAGCGGACAGGGGGGGGTATGGCTACACCTTC
j_call: TRBJ2-7; v_call: TRBV10-3; d_call: TRBD1; clone_size: many; cdr3_aa: CAISEGDSYEQYF; cdr3_nt: TGTGCCATCAGTGAGGGGGACAGCTACGAGCAGTACTTC
j_call: TRBJ2-1; v_call: TRBV6-1; d_call: -; clone_size: many; cdr3_aa: CASKLGGGSYNEQFF; cdr3_nt: TGTGCCAGCAAATTGGGTGGGGGCTCCTACAATGAGCAGTTCTTC
j_call: TRBJ2-2; v_call: TRBV2; d_call: TRBD2; clone_size: -; cdr3_aa: CASSEGSLAGVTGELFF; cdr3_nt: TGTGCCAGCAGTGAAGGGAGTCTAGCGGGAGTCACCGGGGAGCTGTTTTTT
j_call: TRBJ2-7; v_call: TRBV12-3/TRBV12-4; d_call: TRBD2; clone_size: few; cdr3_aa: CASSLLLAKSSYEQYF; cdr3_nt: TGTGCCAGCAGTTTGTTACTAGCGAAGAGCTCCTACGAGCAGTACTTC
j_call: TRBJ2-2; v_call: TRBV7-9; d_call: -; clone_size: many; cdr3_aa: CASSRPGLNSGELFF; cdr3_nt: TGTGCCAGCAGCCGCCCGGGCCTCAACTCCGGGGAGCTGTTTTTT
j_call: TRBJ2-5; v_call: TRBV6-6; d_call: -; clone_size: many; cdr3_aa: CASSYSGKETQYF; cdr3_nt: TGTGCCAGCAGTTATTCGGGAAAAGAGACCCAGTACTTC
j_call: TRBJ2-2; v_call: TRBV5-5; d_call: -; clone_size: -; cdr3_aa: CASSLLGENTGELFF; cdr3_nt: TGTGCCAGCAGCTTGTTGGGCGAGAACACCGGGGAGCTGTTTTTT